This paragraph covers one TCR beta chain sequence. Its antigen is not yet known. No base quality values were provided; no much bigger clone lies one nucleotide off. The data belong to a study of regulatory dendritic cells for organ transplantation (dated by TCRdb to about 2017). Regarding the study in general: Regulatory dendritic cells were generated from monocytes cultured with vitamin D3 on days 0 and 4 and IL-10 on day 4. On day 6, LPS was added to the DC cultures to test how the DCs responded to a strong maturation-inducing agent. Before and after allostimulation with regulatory or mature dendritic cells, TCRbeta repertoires were sequenced from sorted naive and memory CD4+ and CD8+ T cells.

The full study reports these points: Only a couple of subjects were sequenced, and considerable between-individual heterogeneity in the alloreactive memory CD8+ T cell pool was noted by the authors. In both subjects, allostimulation led to expansion of memory CD8+ clones, although regulatory dendritic cells appeared to cause more limited expansion than mature dendritic cells did. Of the resting subsets, memory CD8+ T cells had the largest number of alloreactive TCR clonotypes. Repertoires were highly diverse in naive CD4+ and CD8+ T cells, less diverse in memory cells, and most oligoclonal in memory CD8+ cells.

CDR1 and CDR2, per the germline V gene, are MGHDK and SYGVNS. Compared with germline, V lacks 3 bases and J lacks 0 bases; bases without a gene match: 1. The CDR3 numbers 16 residues from cysteine through phenylalanine. This entry keeps only the CDR3 DNA: 48 bases, framed from base 1. The TCRbeta CDR3 regions were amplified in a multiplexed two-step PCR with Vbeta-specific forward primers and Jbeta-specific reverse primers. The TCRbeta libraries were sequenced on an Illumina instrument via the immunoSEQ service. As for the authors' bioinformatics: IMGT annotation was used to assign V, D and J genes, and synthetic CDR3 analogues were used to correct the counts for multiplex PCR bias. In the immunoSEQ Analyzer, repertoire clonality was calculated as one minus the normalized Shannon entropy. Clonal expansion was defined using Fisher's exact test with Benjamini-Hochberg false discovery rate control and a two-tailed threshold of P<0.01. TCRdb limited this immuneACCESS table to in-frame rearrangements with V and J called. A share of clones is missing; checked studies link under half to unresolved V genes, and the rest is unexplained. That table is the source of V, J and clone size, and D and trimming were worked out from the DNA. Across this sample there are about 4,200 clones, with 60% seen only once. Roughly 15% of the sample belongs to the ten largest clones.

Sorted T cell subsets were CFSE-labeled and co-cultured for 4 to 6 days with allogeneic regulatory or mature dendritic cells at a 1:10 DC:T ratio. FACS was used to sort naive T cells as CD45RA+ cells and memory T cells as CD45RO+ CD4+ or CD8+ cells. T cells for TCR sequencing came from a couple of healthy control subjects. Genomic DNA was extracted with the Qiagen DNeasy Blood & Tissue Kit. The source material was memory CD8+ T cells from blood cultured with regulatory dendritic cells. The cell subset or site label here, explained by the study, means: CD45RO+ memory T cells. The sequence links TRBV25-1 to TRBJ1-6, and TRBD1 aligns with 8 junction nucleotides. The TCR originated in a human donor in good health. CDR3 sequence: CASSDTGGSYNSPLHF. The DNA sequence is TGTGCCAGCAGTGATACAGGGGGCTCCTATAATTCACCCCTCCACTTT.